This T cell receptor (beta chain) was captured by sequencing in a study of blood T cell repertoires in COVID-19. This CDR3 has 13 amino acids. The V gene lost 6 bases and the J gene lost 10 bases, with 13 bases spanning the gap. Germline CDR1 MNHEY, CDR2 SVGAGI. In the authors' workflow: Reference gene primer amplification gave estimated nucleated cell counts. Assay used: immunoSEQ multiplex PCR; TCRdb lists only in-frame clones, some missing. The V and J calls and clone size were taken over from that table, and D and trimming were inferred from the DNA. Of roughly 150,000 clones listed, 83% are singletons.

The sample taken for sequencing was peripheral blood. J is TRBJ2-6 and V is TRBV6-5; weak D call: TRBD1 (5 bases). This TCR came from a woman of 80 years or more with acute or convalescent COVID-19. CDR3: CASSRNRQNVLTF. The CDR3, as DNA: TGTGCCAGCAGCCGAAATCGACAGAACGTCCTGACTTTC.